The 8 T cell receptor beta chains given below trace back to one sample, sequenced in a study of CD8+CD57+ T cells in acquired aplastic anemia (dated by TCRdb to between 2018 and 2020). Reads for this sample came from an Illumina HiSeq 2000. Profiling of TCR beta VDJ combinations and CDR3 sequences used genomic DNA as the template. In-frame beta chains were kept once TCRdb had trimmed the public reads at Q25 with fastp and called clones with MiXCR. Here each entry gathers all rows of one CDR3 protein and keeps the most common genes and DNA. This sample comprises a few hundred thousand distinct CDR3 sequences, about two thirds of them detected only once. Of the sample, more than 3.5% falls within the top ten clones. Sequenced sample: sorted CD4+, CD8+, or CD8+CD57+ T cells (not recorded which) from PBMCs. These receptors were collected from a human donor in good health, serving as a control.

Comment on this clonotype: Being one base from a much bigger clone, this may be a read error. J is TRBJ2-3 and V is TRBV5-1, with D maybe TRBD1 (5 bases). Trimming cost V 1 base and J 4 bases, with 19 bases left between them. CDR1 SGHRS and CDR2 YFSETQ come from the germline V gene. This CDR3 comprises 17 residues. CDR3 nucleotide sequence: TGCGCCAGCAGCTTGTCGGCGGACGGAAGGGGTGCAGATACGCAGTATTTT. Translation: CASSLSADGRGADTQYF.

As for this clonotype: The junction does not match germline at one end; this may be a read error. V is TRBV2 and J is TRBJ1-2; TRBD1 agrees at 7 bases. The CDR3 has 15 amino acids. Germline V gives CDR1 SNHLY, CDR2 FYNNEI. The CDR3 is CASSQADRAGYGATF. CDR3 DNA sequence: TGCGCCAGCAGCCAAGCAGACAGGGCCGGCTATGGCGCCACCTTC.

Here the CDR3 DNA reads TGTGCCAGCAGTGTGTGTGAGTGTCCACCCCTCCACTTT. It is translated as CASSVCECPPLHF. This chain uses TRBV2 with TRBJ1-6; D is uncertain. Trimming removed 4 bases at V and 11 bases at J, with 12 bases between. The CDR3 sequence is 13 residues long. Germline V gene data show CDR1 as SNHLY and CDR2 as FYNNEI.

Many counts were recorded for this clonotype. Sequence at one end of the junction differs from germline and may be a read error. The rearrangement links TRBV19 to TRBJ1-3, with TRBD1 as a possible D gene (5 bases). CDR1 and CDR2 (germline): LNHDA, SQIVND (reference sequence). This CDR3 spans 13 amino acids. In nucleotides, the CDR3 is TGTGTCAGTAGTGGGACGGCATGGAACACCATATATTTT. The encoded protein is CVSSGTAWNTIYF.

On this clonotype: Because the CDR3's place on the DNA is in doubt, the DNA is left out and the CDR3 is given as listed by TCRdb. The CDR3 spells CASSVGSYGYTFEHF. The chain employs TRBV9 and TRBJ1-5. The CDR3 region is 15 residues in length, termini included. The germline gives CDR1 SGDLS, CDR2 YYNGEE.

The CDR3, as DNA: TGTGCCAGCAGCTTATCTCGTAGAGCCAACAAGGAAGCTTTCTTT. Protein sequence: CASSLSRRANKEAFF. The chain has TRBV7-8 and TRBJ1-1; D remains ambiguous. Germline assignment: CDR1 SGHVS and CDR2 FQNEAQ. V lost 2 bases, J lost 8 bases, and 18 bases lay in between. The CDR3 loop spans 15 amino acids.

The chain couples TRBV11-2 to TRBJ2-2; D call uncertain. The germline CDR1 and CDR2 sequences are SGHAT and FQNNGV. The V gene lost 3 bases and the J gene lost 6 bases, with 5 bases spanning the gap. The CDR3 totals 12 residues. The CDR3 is CASSFDAGELFF. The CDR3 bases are TGTGCCAGCAGCTTCGACGCCGGGGAGCTGTTTTTT.

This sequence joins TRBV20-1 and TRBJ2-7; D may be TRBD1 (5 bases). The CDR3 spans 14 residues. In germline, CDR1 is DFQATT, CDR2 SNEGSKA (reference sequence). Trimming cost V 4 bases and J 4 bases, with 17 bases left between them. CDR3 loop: CSAMYSCRAYEQYF. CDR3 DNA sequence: TGCAGTGCTATGTATAGCTGCAGGGCGTACGAGCAGTACTTC.